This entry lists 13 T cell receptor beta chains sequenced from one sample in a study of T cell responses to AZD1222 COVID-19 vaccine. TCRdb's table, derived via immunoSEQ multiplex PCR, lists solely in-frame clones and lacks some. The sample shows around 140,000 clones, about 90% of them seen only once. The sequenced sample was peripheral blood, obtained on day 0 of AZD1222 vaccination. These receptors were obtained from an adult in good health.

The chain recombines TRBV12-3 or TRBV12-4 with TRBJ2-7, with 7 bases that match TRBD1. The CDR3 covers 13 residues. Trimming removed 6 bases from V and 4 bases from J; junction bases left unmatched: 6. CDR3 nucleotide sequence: TGTGCCAGCAGCCGGGGACAGACTTACGAGCAGTACTTC. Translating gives CASSRGQTYEQYF.

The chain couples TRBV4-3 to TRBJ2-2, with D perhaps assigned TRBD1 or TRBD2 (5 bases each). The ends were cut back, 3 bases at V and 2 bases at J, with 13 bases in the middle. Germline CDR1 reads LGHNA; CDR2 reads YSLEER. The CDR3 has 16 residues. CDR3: CASSQDGATNTGELFF. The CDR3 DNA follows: TGCGCCAGCAGCCAGGACGGGGCTACCAACACCGGGGAGCTGTTTTTT.

The CDR3 nucleotides are TGCAGCGTTGCACAGCACTACTATGGCTACACCTTC. Its protein product is CSVAQHYYGYTF. The chain couples TRBV29-1 to TRBJ1-2; D gene uncertain. Trimming left V 4 bases short and J 3 bases short, with 9 bases between. Germline V lookup: CDR1 SQVTM, CDR2 ANQGSEA. The CDR3 is 12 residues long.

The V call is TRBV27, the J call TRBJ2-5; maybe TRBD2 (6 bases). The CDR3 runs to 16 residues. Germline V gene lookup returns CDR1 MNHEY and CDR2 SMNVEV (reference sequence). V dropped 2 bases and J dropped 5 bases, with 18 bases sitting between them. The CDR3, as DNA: TGTGCCAGCAGTTTACGCCCGGGATGGGGGGTCGAGACCCAGTACTTC. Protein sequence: CASSLRPGWGVETQYF.

CDR3 residues: CASSSQGESGNTIYF. The CDR3 DNA reads TGTGCCAGCAGTTCCCAGGGAGAGTCTGGAAACACCATATATTTT. The rearrangement joins TRBV28 to TRBJ1-3, with D perhaps matching TRBD1 (5 bases). The germline CDR1 and CDR2 sequences are MDHEN and SYDVKM. The CDR3 spans 15 residues. V lost 4 bases to trimming and J lost 1 base, with 11 bases between them.

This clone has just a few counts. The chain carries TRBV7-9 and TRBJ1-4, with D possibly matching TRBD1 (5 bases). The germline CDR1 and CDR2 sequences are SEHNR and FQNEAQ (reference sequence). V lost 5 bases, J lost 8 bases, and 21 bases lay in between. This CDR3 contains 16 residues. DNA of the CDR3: TGTGCCAGCAGCATCAGTCGGGGTAGGGGAAGAGAAAAACTGTTTTTT. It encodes CASSISRGRGREKLFF.

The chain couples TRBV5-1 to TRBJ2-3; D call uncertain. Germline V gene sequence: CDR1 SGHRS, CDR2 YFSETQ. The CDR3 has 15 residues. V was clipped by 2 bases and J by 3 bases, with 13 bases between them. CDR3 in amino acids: CASSFSVGKTDTQYF. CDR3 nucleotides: TGCGCCAGCAGCTTTTCAGTTGGGAAAACAGATACGCAGTATTTT.

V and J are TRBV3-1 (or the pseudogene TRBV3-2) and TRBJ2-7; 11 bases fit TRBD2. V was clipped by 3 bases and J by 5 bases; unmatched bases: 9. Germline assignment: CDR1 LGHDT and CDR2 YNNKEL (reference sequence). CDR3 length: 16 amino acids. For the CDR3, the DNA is TGTGCCAGCAGCCAGAACTCTTTGACTAGCGGGAACGAGCAGTACTTC. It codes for CASSQNSLTSGNEQYF.

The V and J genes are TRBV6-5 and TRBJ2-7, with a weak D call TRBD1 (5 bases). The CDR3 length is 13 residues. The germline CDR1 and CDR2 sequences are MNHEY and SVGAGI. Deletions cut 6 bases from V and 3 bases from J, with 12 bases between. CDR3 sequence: CASRGRTGYEQYF. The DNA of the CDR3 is TGTGCCAGCAGGGGTCGAACAGGCTACGAGCAGTACTTC.

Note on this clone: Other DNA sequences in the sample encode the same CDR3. CDR3 sequence (DNA): TGTGCCAGCGGGGGACAGGGTCAGCCCCAGCATTTT. Translating it yields CASGGQGQPQHF. This chain connects TRBV27 to TRBJ1-5; 9 bases map to TRBD1. This CDR3 has 12 residues. J gave up 6 bases and V 8 bases, and 2 bases lay outside the gene matches. Germline CDR1 reads MNHEY; CDR2 reads SMNVEV (reference sequence).

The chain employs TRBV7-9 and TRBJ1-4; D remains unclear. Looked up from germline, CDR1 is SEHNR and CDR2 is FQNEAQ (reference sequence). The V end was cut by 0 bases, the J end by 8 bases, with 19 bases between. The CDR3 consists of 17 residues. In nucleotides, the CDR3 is TGTGCCAGCAGCTTAGCCTGGAGGGAACGAGTCTGGGAAAAACTGTTTTTT. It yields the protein CASSLAWRERVWEKLFF.

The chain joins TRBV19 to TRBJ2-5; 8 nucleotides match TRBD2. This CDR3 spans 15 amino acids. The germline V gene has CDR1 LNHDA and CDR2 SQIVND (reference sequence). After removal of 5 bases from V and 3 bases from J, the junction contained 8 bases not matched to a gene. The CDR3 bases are TGTGCCAGTAGTGGTTGGGGACTAGGTGAAGAGACCCAGTACTTC. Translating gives CASSGWGLGEETQYF.

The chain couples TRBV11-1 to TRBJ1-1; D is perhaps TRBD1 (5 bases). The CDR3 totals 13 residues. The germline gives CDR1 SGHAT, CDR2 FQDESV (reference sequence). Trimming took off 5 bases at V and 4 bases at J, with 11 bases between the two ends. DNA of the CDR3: TGTGCCAGCAGCCCGGGGGTGGCCACTGAAGCTTTCTTT. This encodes CASSPGVATEAFF. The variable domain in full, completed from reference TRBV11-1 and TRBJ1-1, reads EAEVAQSPRYKITEKSQAVAFWCDPISGHATLYWYRQILGQGPELLVQFQDESVVDDSQLPKDRFSAERLKGVDSTLKIQPAELGDSAMYLCASSPGVATEAFFGQGTRLTVV.